The entry below gives a single T cell receptor (beta chain) sequence along with its context. Its specificity is unknown. This sample was taken from a study of T cell responses to AZD1222 COVID-19 vaccine. The study, taken as a whole, reports: At baseline, seropositivity was found in only five or six AZD1222 recipients. Targets within unmutated variant regions were reportedly found for nearly half of spike-specific TCRs. Across the whole spike, CD4 TCRs peaked at regions 160-218 and 743-854. Two AZD1222 doses significantly raised spike-specific TCR breadth and depth over controls.

The repertoire was sequenced with immunoSEQ multiplex PCR; TCRdb's copy has only in-frame clones and lacks some. The sample includes approximately 89,000 clones, more than 70% of them seen just once. The CDR3 has 15 residues. V was clipped by 3 bases and J by 2 bases; unmatched bases: 6. Per germline, CDR1 KGHSH and CDR2 LQKENI. Specimen: peripheral blood, collected on day 0 of AZD1222 vaccination. The chain links TRBV18 to TRBJ1-2; 7 bases align to TRBD1. This clonotype was sampled from an adult in good health. CDR3 bases: TGTGCCAGCTCACCTACAGGGGAGGGGAACTATGGCTACACCTTC. This encodes CASSPTGEGNYGYTF.